This passage covers 23 T cell receptor beta chains from one sample sequenced in a study of blood T cell repertoires in COVID-19. TCRdb's table, derived via immunoSEQ multiplex PCR, lists solely in-frame clones and lacks some. The table records 65,000 to 90,000 clones, approximately 88% of them present only once. What was sequenced was peripheral blood. The source of these receptors is a human donor in a cohort sampled during active COVID-19.

The rearrangement joins TRBV27 to TRBJ2-3, with TRBD1 matching over 11 bases. Germline lookup yields CDR1 MNHEY and CDR2 SMNVEV (reference sequence). This CDR3 contains 14 residues. The J segment lost 5 bases and the V segment lost 5 bases, leaving 3 bases of the junction unmatched. The CDR3 sequence is CASSKGTGGDTQYF. CDR3 bases: TGTGCCAGCAGTAAAGGGACAGGGGGAGATACGCAGTATTTT.

The chain joins TRBV6-2 or TRBV6-3 to TRBJ1-2; tentatively, D is TRBD1 (6 bases). V lost 5 bases, J lost 4 bases, and 8 bases lay in between. The CDR3 extends over 12 amino acids. Looked up from germline, CDR1 is MNHEY and CDR2 is SVGEGT. The CDR3 DNA sequence: TGTGCCAGCAGTCCGGACAGCTATGGCTACACCTTC. Its protein product is CASSPDSYGYTF.

This chain connects TRBV4-3 to TRBJ1-1; D remains unclear. Trimming pared 1 base from V and 3 bases from J, leaving 12 bases between. Germline CDR1 and CDR2: LGHNA and YSLEER. The CDR3 covers 15 residues. The CDR3 spells CASSQAAEFDTEAFF. CDR3 DNA sequence: TGCGCCAGCAGCCAAGCAGCGGAGTTTGACACTGAAGCTTTCTTT.

The chain has TRBV2 and TRBJ2-2; 8 nucleotides match TRBD2. After removal of 5 bases from V and 4 bases from J, the junction contained 6 bases not matched to a gene. The CDR3 spans 15 residues. Germline CDR1 and CDR2: SNHLY and FYNNEI. The CDR3 sequence: CASSPEAGVTGELFF. CDR3 nucleotide sequence: TGTGCCAGCAGTCCAGAAGCGGGAGTCACCGGGGAGCTGTTTTTT.

The V call is TRBV6-2 or TRBV6-3, the J call TRBJ2-1; no reliable D call. The germline V and J ends were trimmed by 2 bases and 5 bases, with 10 bases remaining between them. Germline values: CDR1 MNHEY, CDR2 SVGEGT. This CDR3 contains 14 residues. The CDR3 region is CASSYPNPDNEQFF. The DNA of the CDR3 is TGTGCCAGCAGTTACCCGAACCCGGACAATGAGCAGTTCTTC.

The J gene is TRBJ1-4, the V gene TRBV5-1, with 7 positions matching TRBD1. The CDR3 spans 16 residues. Germline CDR1 and CDR2: SGHRS and YFSETQ. V dropped 4 bases and J dropped 5; count of bases not matched to a gene: 11. The CDR3 reads CASSLQEGGANEKLFF. The CDR3 DNA reads as TGCGCCAGCAGCCTACAGGAAGGGGGCGCGAATGAAAAACTGTTTTTT.

The chain couples TRBV5-1 to TRBJ2-5; TRBD1 aligns across 7 bases. Trimming cost V 2 bases and J 0 bases; bases outside gene matches: 4. Germline V lookup: CDR1 SGHRS, CDR2 YFSETQ. This CDR3 contains 15 residues. The CDR3 DNA reads TGCGCCAGCAGCTTTACAGGGGTTTACCAAGAGACCCAGTACTTC. Protein sequence: CASSFTGVYQETQYF.

The chain couples TRBV11-2 to TRBJ2-1, with D unclear. V was cut by 5 bases and J by 7 bases, with 21 bases left in between. CDR3 length: 16 amino acids. Per the germline V gene, CDR1 is SGHAT and CDR2 is FQNNGV. The CDR3 DNA sequence: TGTGCCAGCAGCCCCCGTTCCCTGACCGGGTATAATGAGCAGTTCTTC. This sequence encodes CASSPRSLTGYNEQFF.

The chain is built from TRBV5-6 and TRBJ1-2, with 10 bases fitting TRBD1. V dropped 4 bases and J dropped 4; count of bases not matched to a gene: 7. Germline V gives CDR1 SGHDT, CDR2 YYEEEE. This CDR3 contains 15 residues. In DNA, the CDR3 is TGTGCCAGCAGCCCTTGGACAGGGGGTGTCTATGGCTACACCTTC. Its translation is CASSPWTGGVYGYTF.

The chain joins TRBV7-8 to TRBJ1-3; D may be TRBD1 (6 bases). Per germline, CDR1 SGHVS and CDR2 FQNEAQ. The CDR3 is 16 amino acids. With 5 bases removed from V and 4 bases from J, the gap between germline ends came to 18 bases. CDR3: CASSDTPGHSGNTIYF. CDR3 in DNA: TGTGCCAGCAGCGACACCCCGGGACACTCAGGAAACACCATATATTTT. The whole variable domain, filled in from reference TRBV7-8 and TRBJ1-3, reads GAGVSQSPRYKVAKRGQDVALRCDPISGHVSLFWYQQALGQGPEFLTYFQNEAQLDKSGLPSDRFFAERPEGSVSTLKIQRTQQEDSAVYLCASSDTPGHSGNTIYFGEGSWLTVV.

The genes are TRBV30 and TRBJ2-7; a possible D gene is TRBD2 (6 bases). The germline gives CDR1 GTSNPN, CDR2 SVGIG (reference sequence). The CDR3 spans 13 residues. Trimming removed 3 bases at V and 5 bases at J, with 14 bases between. The CDR3 nucleotides are TGTGCCTGGAGGGGGGACTGGGGCGACGAGCAGTACTTC. As protein: CAWRGDWGDEQYF.

CDR3 nucleotide sequence: TGTGCCAGCAGGCGGACAGTCTACGAGCAGTACTTC. Protein: CASRRTVYEQYF. The V gene is TRBV2, the J gene TRBJ2-7, with a possible D match to TRBD1 (6 bases). Looked up from germline, CDR1 is SNHLY and CDR2 is FYNNEI. This CDR3 contains 12 residues. V lost 6 bases, J lost 3 bases, and 9 bases lay in between.

The chain carries TRBV6-5 and TRBJ2-5; the match to TRBD2 covers 12 bases. The J segment lost 4 bases and the V segment lost 2 bases, leaving 2 bases of the junction unmatched. The germline CDR1 and CDR2 sequences are MNHEY and SVGAGI. The CDR3 totals 15 residues. CDR3 bases: TGTGCCAGCAGTTACCCGACTAGCGGGAGAGAGACCCAGTACTTC. It specifies CASSYPTSGRETQYF.

The genes are TRBV19 and TRBJ1-2, with 7 positions matching TRBD1. Germline trimming cut 10 bases from V and 6 bases from J; bases unmatched to any gene: 8. The CDR3 runs to 12 residues. The germline V gene encodes CDR1 LNHDA and CDR2 SQIVND (reference sequence). The CDR3 DNA reads TGTGCCACCTCACAGGGGACGCATGGCTACACCTTC. This encodes CATSQGTHGYTF.

This chain uses TRBV5-1 with TRBJ2-2; 9 bases align to TRBD1. V lost 7 bases to trimming and J lost 8 bases; unmatched junction nucleotides: 12. Germline V gene data show CDR1 as SGHRS and CDR2 as YFSETQ. CDR3 length: 15 residues. CDR3 protein: CASDPGQGLEGELFF. CDR3 bases: TGCGCCAGCGATCCGGGACAGGGCCTTGAGGGGGAGCTGTTTTTT.

This chain uses TRBV30 with TRBJ1-2; the match to TRBD1 covers 9 bases. The V segment lost 0 bases and the J segment 5 bases; nucleotides outside the gene matches: 4. The CDR3 runs 14 residues. The germline V gene has CDR1 GTSNPN and CDR2 SVGIG (reference sequence). In DNA form, the CDR3 reads TGTGCCTGGAGTGTAACAGGGGGCTGGTATGGCTACACCTTC. Protein product: CAWSVTGGWYGYTF.

This chain connects TRBV19 to TRBJ2-7; TRBD2 might be the D (5 bases). V lost 6 bases and J 3 bases, leaving 15 bases between the germline ends. The CDR3 runs 14 residues. Germline V lookup: CDR1 LNHDA, CDR2 SQIVND (reference sequence). The CDR3 bases are TGTGCCAGTAGCGAGGGTCCCCGGGGCTACGAGCAGTACTTC. Translated: CASSEGPRGYEQYF.

V is TRBV7-2 and J is TRBJ1-4, with 7 bases that match TRBD1. The CDR3 extends over 14 amino acids. Losses at the gene ends were 1 base for V and 4 bases for J; bases not matched to a gene: 0. Germline CDR1 is SGHTA and CDR2 is FQGNSA. The DNA of the CDR3 is TGTGCCAGCAGCTTAGGGGACAGTAATGAAAAACTGTTTTTT. It codes for CASSLGDSNEKLFF.

Here the CDR3 reads CASSQDAGSGLTQYF. Here the CDR3 DNA reads TGTGCCAGCAGCCAAGACGCTGGTAGCGGGTTGACCCAGTACTTC. J is TRBJ2-5 and V is TRBV3-1 (or the pseudogene TRBV3-2); 7 positions match TRBD2. Trimming removed 0 bases from V and 7 bases from J; junction bases left unmatched: 8. The CDR3 extends over 15 amino acids. CDR1 is LGHDT, CDR2 YNNKEL, per germline (reference sequence).

CDR3 bases: TGTGCCTGGAGTGTAAGCGACGAGGGGTTCTTC. Its translation is CAWSVSDEGFF. The V call is TRBV30, the J call TRBJ2-1; possibly TRBD2 for D (5 bases). Trimming pared 0 bases from V and 15 bases from J, leaving 12 bases between. There are 11 residues in the CDR3. CDR1 and CDR2 (germline): GTSNPN, SVGIG (reference sequence).

V usage is TRBV19 and J usage is TRBJ2-3; possible D gene TRBD2, 6 bases. The CDR3 has 15 residues. Trimming removed 5 bases from V and 1 base from J, with 13 bases in between. In germline, CDR1 is LNHDA, CDR2 SQIVND (reference sequence). Here the CDR3 reads CASSVYGGRTDTQYF. The CDR3 nucleotides are TGTGCCAGTAGTGTATACGGGGGACGCACAGATACGCAGTATTTT.

This clone was counted only a few times. This chain links TRBV6-5 with TRBJ2-2; the D gene is possibly TRBD1 (5 bases). The length of the CDR3 is 15 residues. The V end lost 6 bases, the J end lost 2 bases, and 13 bases lay between the germline ends. CDR1 MNHEY and CDR2 SVGAGI come from the germline V gene. In DNA form, the CDR3 reads TGTGCCAGCAGGCCGACAGCGACAAACACCGGGGAGCTGTTTTTT. Protein product: CASRPTATNTGELFF.

The chain recombines TRBV3-1 (or the pseudogene TRBV3-2) with TRBJ1-2; TRBD1 matches 7 bases. The CDR3 is 13 amino acids. Germline V gives CDR1 LGHDT, CDR2 YNNKEL (reference sequence). The V gene end was trimmed by 1 base and the J gene end by 8 bases; junction bases not matched to a gene: 4. CDR3 DNA sequence: TGTGCCAGCAGCCAAGGCCCCAGGGGGGGCTACACCTTC. Translating it yields CASSQGPRGGYTF.